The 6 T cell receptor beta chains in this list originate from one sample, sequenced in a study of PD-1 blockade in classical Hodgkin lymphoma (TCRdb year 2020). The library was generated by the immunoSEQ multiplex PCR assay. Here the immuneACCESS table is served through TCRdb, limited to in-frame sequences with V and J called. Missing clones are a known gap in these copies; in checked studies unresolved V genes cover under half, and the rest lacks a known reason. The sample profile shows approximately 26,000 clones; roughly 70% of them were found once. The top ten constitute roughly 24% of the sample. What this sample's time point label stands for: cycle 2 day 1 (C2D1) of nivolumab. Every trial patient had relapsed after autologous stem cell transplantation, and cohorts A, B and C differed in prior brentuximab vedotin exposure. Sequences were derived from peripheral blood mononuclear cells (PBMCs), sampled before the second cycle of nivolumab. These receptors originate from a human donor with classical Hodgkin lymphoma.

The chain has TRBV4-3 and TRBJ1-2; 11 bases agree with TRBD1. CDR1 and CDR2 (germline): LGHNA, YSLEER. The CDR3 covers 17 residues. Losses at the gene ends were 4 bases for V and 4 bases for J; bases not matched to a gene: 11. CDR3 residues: CASSPDRGREGSYGYTF. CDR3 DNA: TGCGCCAGCAGCCCGGACAGGGGGCGGGAGGGCAGCTATGGCTACACCTTC.

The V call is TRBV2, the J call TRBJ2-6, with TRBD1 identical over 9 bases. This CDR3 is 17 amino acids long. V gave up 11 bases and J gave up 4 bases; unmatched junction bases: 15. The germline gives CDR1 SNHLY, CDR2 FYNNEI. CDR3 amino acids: CAGATGQGVWGANVLTF. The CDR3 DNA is TGTGCCGGAGCGACGGGACAGGGAGTTTGGGGGGCCAACGTCCTGACTTTC.

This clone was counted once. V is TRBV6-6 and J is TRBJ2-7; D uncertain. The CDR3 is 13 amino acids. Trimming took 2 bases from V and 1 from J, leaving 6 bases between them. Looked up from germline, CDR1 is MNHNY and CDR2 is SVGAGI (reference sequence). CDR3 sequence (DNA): TGTGCCAGCAGTTACGTGGATTCCTACGAGCAGTACGTC. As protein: CASSYVDSYEQYV.

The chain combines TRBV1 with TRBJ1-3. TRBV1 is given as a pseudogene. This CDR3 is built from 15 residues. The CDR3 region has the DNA TGCACCAGCAGCTCGGCAGCCGACTCTGGAAACACCATATATTTT. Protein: CTSSSAADSGNTIYF.

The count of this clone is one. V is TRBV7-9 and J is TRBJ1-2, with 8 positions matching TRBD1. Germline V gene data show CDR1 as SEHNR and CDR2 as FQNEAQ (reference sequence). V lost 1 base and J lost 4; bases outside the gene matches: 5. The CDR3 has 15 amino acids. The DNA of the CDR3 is TGTGCCAGCAGCTTAGGTCAGGGGGCTAGCTATGGCTACACCTTC. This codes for CASSLGQGASYGYTF.

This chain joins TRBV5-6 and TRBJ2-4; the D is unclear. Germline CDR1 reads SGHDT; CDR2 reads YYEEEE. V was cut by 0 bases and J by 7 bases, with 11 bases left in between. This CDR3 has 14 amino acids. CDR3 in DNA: TGTGCCAGCAGCTTGGTCCAGATCGGGAACATTCAGTACTTC. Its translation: CASSLVQIGNIQYF.